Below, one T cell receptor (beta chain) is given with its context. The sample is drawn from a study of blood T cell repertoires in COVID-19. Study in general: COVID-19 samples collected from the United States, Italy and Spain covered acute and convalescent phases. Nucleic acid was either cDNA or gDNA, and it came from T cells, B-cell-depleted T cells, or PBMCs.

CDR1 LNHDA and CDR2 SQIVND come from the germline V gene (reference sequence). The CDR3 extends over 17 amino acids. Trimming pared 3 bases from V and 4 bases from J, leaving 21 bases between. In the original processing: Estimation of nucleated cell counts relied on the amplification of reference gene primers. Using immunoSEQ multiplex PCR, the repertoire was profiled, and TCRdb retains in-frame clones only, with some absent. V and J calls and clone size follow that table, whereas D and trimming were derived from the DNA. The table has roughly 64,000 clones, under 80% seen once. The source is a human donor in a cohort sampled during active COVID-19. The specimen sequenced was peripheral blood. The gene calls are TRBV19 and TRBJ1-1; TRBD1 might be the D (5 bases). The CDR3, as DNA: TGTGCCAGTAGTATTTCAGGGATCCTAGGGGCCGTCACTGAAGCTTTCTTT. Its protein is CASSISGILGAVTEAFF. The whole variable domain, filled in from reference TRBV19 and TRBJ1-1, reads DGGITQSPKYLFRKEGQNVTLSCEQNLNHDAMYWYRQDPGQGLRLIYYSQIVNDFQKGDIAEGYSVSREKKESFPLTVTSAQKNPTAFYLCASSISGILGAVTEAFFGQGTRLTVV.